The text below deals with one TCR beta chain. Its specificity is unknown. These data belong to a study of T cell repertoires in cytomegalovirus infection. About the research overall: Epitope selection comprised recently identified HLA-C-restricted CMV epitopes and well-studied HLA-B-restricted CMV epitopes. A matching HLA type, together with CMV infection, was signaled by public TCR beta signatures. Study conclusions and caveats: There were HLA-C-restricted CMV-specific TCR beta clonotypes dominating the ex vivo response. The cumulative frequency of public TCR beta families identified carriers of CMV plus the relevant HLA.

The V gene lost 3 bases and the J gene lost 0 bases, with 15 bases spanning the gap. The germline V gene has CDR1 SEHNR and CDR2 FQNEAQ (reference sequence). The CDR3 is 16 residues long. TCRdb recomputed calls from the reads with MiXCR, one row per CDR3 protein. The repertoire holds more than 250,000 distinct CDR3 sequences, about 25% seen once, with approximately 12% in the top ten. The V call is TRBV7-9, the J call TRBJ2-7, with D possibly TRBD2 on 6 matching bases. Sequences were derived from cultured PBMCs, sampled from culture after CMV antigen stimulation. This TCR came from a human donor in good health (CMV status not recorded). Some clones in this sample may be carry-over from other donors' samples. CDR3 region: CASSFLLGTASYEQYF. The CDR3 DNA reads as TGTGCCAGCAGCTTCCTATTAGGGACTGCCTCCTACGAGCAGTACTTC.